This T cell receptor beta chain is from a study of beta chain features in type 1 diabetes. Between the trimmed V and J ends, which lost 6 bases and 5 bases, there was a span of 16 bases. Germline V lookup: CDR1 SQVTM, CDR2 ANQGSEA. The CDR3 spans 13 residues. Every isolated RNA sample was fully reverse transcribed, so sequencing captured expressed TCRB transcripts. Produced via immunoSEQ multiplex PCR; TCRdb's table is partial and in-frame only. The sample contains some 250,000 clones, 11% of which appear only once. Study observations and caveats: Researchers report that Type 1 diabetes patients had moderately but significantly shorter TCRB CDR3s across all four CD4+ subsets. More deletions and fewer insertions at VDJ junctions were found in patients with type 1 diabetes.

The sample holds a few counts of this clone. Its cognate antigen is unknown. The sample consisted of naive CD4+ T cells from blood. This chain uses TRBV29-1 with TRBJ2-5, with a tentative D call TRBD2 (6 bases). This receptor was taken from a man between 25 and 39 years old with type 1 diabetes. CDR3 nucleotide sequence: TGCAGCGTCGCCCGGCACGGAGGGGAGACCCAGTACTTC. Protein sequence: CSVARHGGETQYF.